Below are 28 T cell receptor beta chains sequenced from a single sample in a study of shared clonotypes between healthy human individuals. Data came from immunoSEQ multiplex PCR; TCRdb stores just in-frame clones and leaves some out. The data contain some 580,000 clones, approximately 97% of them singletons. Sequenced: naive CD4+ T cells sorted from blood. Subset of the sample: CD45RA+ positively selected. The receptors stem from a woman in her twenties or thirties in good health.

V gene TRBV28 combines with J gene TRBJ1-1; D gene ambiguous. Trimming removed 6 bases at V and 2 bases at J, with 16 bases between. The CDR3 loop spans 15 amino acids. Germline V gene data show CDR1 as MDHEN and CDR2 as SYDVKM. The CDR3 reads CASRPRWMANTEAFF. The DNA for the CDR3 is TGTGCCAGCAGGCCCCGGTGGATGGCCAACACTGAAGCTTTCTTT.

The chain links TRBV19 to TRBJ2-3; 11 bases are a match to TRBD2. This CDR3 spans 15 amino acids. V lost 1 base, J lost 5 bases, and 2 bases stayed unmatched. Germline V gives CDR1 LNHDA, CDR2 SQIVND (reference sequence). The CDR3 sequence is CASSIASGRRDTQYF. DNA for the CDR3: TGTGCCAGTAGTATAGCTAGCGGGAGGAGAGATACGCAGTATTTT.

Of note for this clone: The DNA is left out, because the CDR3 cannot be placed on it with certainty; the CDR3 is given as TCRdb lists it. V gene TRBV5-1 combines with J gene TRBJ2-1; the table's D gene call, TRBD2, was not cross checked with the DNA. The CDR3 length equals 14 residues, ends included. Germline-derived CDR1 and CDR2 are SGHRS and YFSETQ. CDR3 sequence reads: CASSLVASGSVRFF.

A word on this clone: This CDR3 is also generated by other DNA sequences in the sample. V gene TRBV5-1 combines with J gene TRBJ2-7, with D tentatively TRBD2 (5 bases). V lost 0 bases and J 4 bases, leaving 8 bases between the germline ends. Germline V CDR1 and CDR2: SGHRS, YFSETQ. CDR3 length equals 13 residues. CDR3 loop: CASSLGTGYEQYF. The CDR3 DNA reads TGCGCCAGCAGCTTGGGGACGGGGTACGAGCAGTACTTC.

A word on this clone: This specimen includes other DNA sequences encoding the same CDR3. The chain uses TRBV7-3 and TRBJ2-1; possibly TRBD1 or TRBD2 for D (5 bases each). The CDR3 consists of 15 residues. The germline V gene has CDR1 SGHTA and CDR2 FQGTGA. The germline V and J ends were trimmed by 1 base and 0 bases, with 7 bases remaining between them. The CDR3 protein is CASSLMRGSYNEQFF. The CDR3 bases are TGTGCCAGCAGCTTAATGAGGGGCTCCTACAATGAGCAGTTCTTC.

V and J are TRBV7-3 and TRBJ2-2; TRBD1 or TRBD2 may be the D gene (5 bases each). Trimming took off 1 base at V and 0 bases at J, with 12 bases between the two ends. Germline CDR1 and CDR2: SGHTA and FQGTGA. The CDR3 has 17 amino acids. CDR3 region: CASSLMGTVANTGELFF. In DNA form, the CDR3 reads TGTGCCAGCAGCTTAATGGGGACCGTTGCGAACACCGGGGAGCTGTTTTTT.

The chain carries TRBV6-4 and TRBJ2-7, with D perhaps TRBD1 or TRBD2 (5 bases each). The CDR3 length is 14 residues. V lost 1 base to trimming and J lost 7 bases, with 14 bases between them. Germline values: CDR1 MRHNA, CDR2 SNTAGT. CDR3: CASSDLWDPGEQYF. In DNA form, the CDR3 reads TGTGCCAGCAGTGACTTATGGGACCCTGGGGAGCAGTACTTC.

The rearrangement joins TRBV10-3 to TRBJ1-5; weak D call: TRBD1 (6 bases). Trimming removed 8 bases at V and 3 bases at J, with 11 bases between. The germline V gene encodes CDR1 ENHRY and CDR2 SYGVKD. The CDR3 spans 13 residues. The CDR3 loop reads CAIRNRVNQPQHF. CDR3 coding DNA: TGTGCCATCCGGAACAGGGTCAATCAGCCCCAGCATTTT.

CDR3 region: CATSRSTSGRVTDTQYF. Written as DNA, the CDR3 is TGTGCCACCAGCAGATCAACTAGCGGGAGGGTCACAGATACGCAGTATTTT. The chain recombines TRBV15 with TRBJ2-3, with TRBD2 matching 13 bases. This CDR3 spans 17 amino acids. Germline values: CDR1 LNHNV, CDR2 YYDKDF (reference sequence). V shed 2 bases, J shed 2 bases, and the junction held 4 bases outside the gene matches.

The sample holds one count of this clone. V is TRBV6-4 and J is TRBJ2-1; 11 bases match TRBD2. V shed 4 bases and J 9 bases; nucleotides not matched to a gene: 8. The CDR3 length is 15 residues. The germline V gene encodes CDR1 MRHNA and CDR2 SNTAGT. In nucleotides, the CDR3 is TGTGCCAGCAGTGGTACTAGCGGGAGAGGTGGTGAGCAGTTCTTC. This sequence encodes CASSGTSGRGGEQFF.

The V gene is TRBV29-1, the J gene TRBJ2-3, with D perhaps TRBD1 (6 bases). The germline CDR1 and CDR2 sequences are SQVTM and ANQGSEA. V was pared by 5 bases and J by 1 base, with 16 bases between. This CDR3 contains 15 residues. Written as DNA, the CDR3 is TGCAGCGTTCCTACAGGGTATCGGCGCACAGATACGCAGTATTTT. The encoded protein is CSVPTGYRRTDTQYF.

The gene calls are TRBV7-8 and TRBJ2-1; 13 bases are shared with TRBD2. The CDR3 runs 15 residues. Germline CDR1 reads SGHVS; CDR2 reads FQNEAQ. V shed 5 bases and J 10 bases; nucleotides not matched to a gene: 8. The DNA for the CDR3 is TGTGCCAGCAGCCAAGGGACTAGCGGGACCTCGGAGCAGTTCTTC. This gives the protein CASSQGTSGTSEQFF.

The CDR3 protein is CASSTWTSGGRDEQFF. The CDR3 DNA reads as TGCGCCAGCAGCACCTGGACTAGCGGAGGGCGTGATGAGCAGTTCTTC. This rearrangement joins TRBV5-1 to TRBJ2-1, with 10 positions matching TRBD2. V gave up 4 bases and J gave up 8 bases; unmatched junction bases: 12. CDR3 length: 16 residues. Germline V gene data show CDR1 as SGHRS and CDR2 as YFSETQ.

The chain recombines TRBV25-1 with TRBJ2-7, with D perhaps given as TRBD1 or TRBD2 (5 bases each). V gave up 7 bases and J gave up 9 bases, with 19 bases separating them. Per the germline V gene, CDR1 is MGHDK and CDR2 is SYGVNS. CDR3 size: 13 residues. The CDR3 is CASTQTEGLRQYF. The DNA of the CDR3 is TGTGCCAGCACCCAGACAGAGGGTCTGCGGCAGTACTTC.

The chain uses TRBV11-2 and TRBJ2-2; D might be TRBD1 (5 bases). Deletions cut 1 base from V and 2 bases from J, with 8 bases between. The CDR3 sequence is 15 residues long. The germline gives CDR1 SGHAT, CDR2 FQNNGV. This chain's CDR3 is CASSLVGANTGELFF. The CDR3 DNA sequence: TGTGCCAGCAGCTTAGTTGGGGCTAACACCGGGGAGCTGTTTTTT.

V usage is TRBV28 and J usage is TRBJ2-5; 7 bases align to TRBD2. Per the germline V gene, CDR1 is MDHEN and CDR2 is SYDVKM. This CDR3 is 14 amino acids long. The ends lost 8 bases at V and 5 bases at J; junction bases unmatched: 11. In DNA form, the CDR3 reads TGTGCCAGCGTAACGGGGGGAGGTCGTGAGACCCAGTACTTC. Translation: CASVTGGGRETQYF.

V gene TRBV15 combines with J gene TRBJ2-3; D unclear. Germline assignment: CDR1 LNHNV and CDR2 YYDKDF (reference sequence). This CDR3 region has 14 residues. Trimming stripped 7 bases from V and 4 bases from J, with 15 bases between. CDR3 in DNA: TGTGCCACCACCAGTTACCCCGCGGCAGATACGCAGTATTTT. Translating it yields CATTSYPAADTQYF.

This chain links TRBV6-5 with TRBJ2-7, with D possibly being TRBD1 (6 bases). Germline CDR1 is MNHEY and CDR2 is SVGAGI. V lost 3 bases to trimming and J lost 6 bases, with 12 bases between them. The CDR3 covers 13 residues. DNA of the CDR3: TGTGCCAGCAGTTATCGACCGACAGGCGAGCAGTACTTC. It specifies CASSYRPTGEQYF.

The chain joins TRBV18 to TRBJ2-2; the D is unclear. Germline CDR1 reads KGHSH; CDR2 reads LQKENI. CDR3 length equals 13 residues. V shed 0 bases and J shed 5 bases, with 4 bases lying between them. The CDR3 loop is CASSPPLTGELFF. In nucleotides, the CDR3 is TGTGCCAGCTCACCACCTTTAACCGGGGAGCTGTTTTTT. Drawing the rest from reference TRBV18 and TRBJ2-2, the complete variable domain is NAGVMQNPRHLVRRRGQEARLRCSPMKGHSHVYWYRQLPEEGLKFMVYLQKENIIDESGMPKERFSAEFPKEGPSILRIQQVVRGDSAAYFCASSPPLTGELFFGEGSRLTVL.

The V call is TRBV28, the J call TRBJ2-3; 7 nucleotides agree with TRBD1. The CDR3 extends over 16 amino acids. Germline V gives CDR1 MDHEN, CDR2 SYDVKM. Losses at the gene ends were 3 bases for V and 3 bases for J; bases not matched to a gene: 9. The CDR3 region is CASSFAPRTGTDTQYF. For the CDR3, the DNA is TGTGCCAGCAGTTTTGCCCCCAGGACAGGTACAGATACGCAGTATTTT. The whole variable domain, filled in from reference TRBV28 and TRBJ2-3, reads DVKVTQSSRYLVKRTGEKVFLECVQDMDHENMFWYRQDPGLGLRLIYFSYDVKMKEKGDIPEGYSVSREKKERFSLILESASTNQTSMYLCASSFAPRTGTDTQYFGPGTRLTVL.

The chain has TRBV5-1 and TRBJ1-3; D perhaps matches TRBD1 (5 bases). Germline V gene lookup returns CDR1 SGHRS and CDR2 YFSETQ. CDR3 length: 16 residues. The ends were cut back, 1 base at V and 2 bases at J, with 13 bases in the middle. The CDR3 DNA follows: TGCGCCAGCAGCTTGAGGGGTACGGGGCCTGGAAACACCATATATTTT. Translation: CASSLRGTGPGNTIYF.

The V gene is TRBV18, the J gene TRBJ2-5; tentative D call: TRBD1 (6 bases). This CDR3 comprises 17 residues. The V and J ends lost 5 bases and 4 bases respectively, with 23 bases between them. The germline gives CDR1 KGHSH, CDR2 LQKENI. CDR3 in amino acids: CASSSQQTNRVRETQYF. Here the CDR3 DNA reads TGTGCCAGCTCATCGCAACAGACCAACAGGGTTCGAGAGACCCAGTACTTC. The whole variable domain, remainder taken from reference TRBV18 and TRBJ2-5, is NAGVMQNPRHLVRRRGQEARLRCSPMKGHSHVYWYRQLPEEGLKFMVYLQKENIIDESGMPKERFSAEFPKEGPSILRIQQVVRGDSAAYFCASSSQQTNRVRETQYFGPGTRLLVL.

The chain links TRBV10-1 to TRBJ2-2, with 11 bases aligning to TRBD1. V lost 3 bases to trimming and J lost 1 base; unmatched junction nucleotides: 7. Looked up from germline, CDR1 is WNHNN and CDR2 is SYGVQD (reference sequence). The CDR3 consists of 18 residues. The DNA of the CDR3 is TGCGCCAGCAGTGATCATCCCGGGACAGGGGGGAACACCGGGGAGCTGTTTTTT. It yields the protein CASSDHPGTGGNTGELFF.

This clone was detected once. The chain combines TRBV13 with TRBJ1-1; D possibly corresponds to TRBD1 (6 bases). The CDR3 consists of 14 residues. Trimming shortened V by 5 bases and J by 0 bases, and 10 bases separated the two germline ends. Germline CDR1 reads PRHDT; CDR2 reads FYEKMQ (reference sequence). The CDR3 spells CASSLTGMNTEAFF. CDR3 DNA: TGTGCCAGCAGCCTAACAGGGATGAACACTGAAGCTTTCTTT.

The chain joins TRBV19 to TRBJ2-5, with D hard to call. The germline CDR1 and CDR2 sequences are LNHDA and SQIVND (reference sequence). There are 15 residues in the CDR3. The V end was cut by 5 bases, the J end by 5 bases, with 18 bases between. DNA of the CDR3: TGTGCCAGTAGTCGGGCTGGTGCACTCGGGGAGACCCAGTACTTC. Protein: CASSRAGALGETQYF.

This chain links TRBV27 with TRBJ2-7; D possibly corresponds to TRBD1 (6 bases). Trimming removed 3 bases from V and 0 bases from J, with 12 bases in between. The CDR3 runs to 15 residues. The V gene's germline CDR1 is MNHEY and CDR2 SMNVEV (reference sequence). CDR3 protein: CASSFDRLSSYEQYF. DNA of the CDR3: TGTGCCAGCAGTTTCGACAGGTTGAGCTCCTACGAGCAGTACTTC.

The rearrangement joins TRBV28 to TRBJ2-7, with a weak D call TRBD1 (7 bases). Germline V gene sequence: CDR1 MDHEN, CDR2 SYDVKM. V lost 3 bases to trimming and J lost 2 bases, with 14 bases between them. The length of the CDR3 is 15 residues. CDR3 amino acids: CASSFFARGAYEQYF. For the CDR3, the DNA is TGTGCCAGCAGTTTTTTTGCCAGGGGGGCCTACGAGCAGTACTTC.

This clone was seen a single time. The chain couples TRBV19 to TRBJ1-1; D is unclear. The ends were cut back, 5 bases at V and 1 base at J, with 11 bases in the middle. CDR3 length: 14 residues. Germline values: CDR1 LNHDA, CDR2 SQIVND (reference sequence). DNA of the CDR3: TGTGCCAGTAGTCGCCGGGCCACGAACACTGAAGCTTTCTTT. Protein product: CASSRRATNTEAFF.